This is a list of T cell receptor beta chains from one sample in a study of vaccination and CD4 T cells after COVID-19. No antigens are known for them. From the PCR reads, TCRdb called clonotypes with MiXCR, one entry per CDR3 protein. The sample shows 14,000 or so distinct CDR3 sequences, 25% to 30% of them seen only once. The sample comprised cultured CD4+ T cells from blood. The receptors were gathered from a human donor with COVID-19. CDR3s include the opening cysteine and the closing phenylalanine or tryptophan. D genes are given only for firm matches. Where a row states a size, it is once, few, many or the class of an expanded clone; other rows omit it.

V gene	CDR3 length	J gene	clone size	D gene	CDR3 protein	CDR3 DNA
TRBV28	14	TRBJ1-5	-	-	CASSRGGSNQPQHF	TGTGCCAGCTCTAGGGGGGGAAGCAATCAGCCCCAGCATTTT
TRBV12-2	16	TRBJ2-4	-	-	CASRLVTAVNKDIQYF	TGTGCAAGTCGCTTAGTAACGGCCGTGAATAAGGACATTCAGTACTTC
TRBV4-2	12	TRBJ2-6	-	-	CASSQGYGVLTF	TGTGCCAGCAGCCAAGGCTATGGAGTCCTGACTTTC
TRBV19	16	TRBJ2-2	-	-	CASSIMGSGRSGELFF	TGTGCCAGTAGTATCATGGGTAGCGGTAGATCCGGGGAGCTGTTTTTT
TRBV6-1	13	TRBJ1-2	-	-	CASSISGNYGYTF	TGTGCCAGCAGCATAAGCGGCAACTATGGCTACACCTTC
TRBV12-3/TRBV12-4	16	TRBJ1-1	-	-	CASSSITGRANTEAFF	TGTGCCAGCAGTTCCATCACAGGAAGGGCCAACACTGAAGCTTTCTTT
TRBV4-2	18	TRBJ2-3	-	TRBD2	CASSQEGAGGNSENTQYF	TGTGCCAGCAGCCAAGAGGGAGCGGGGGGGAACTCGGAAAATACGCAGTATTTT
TRBV6-5	17	TRBJ2-3	few	TRBD2	CASSSGAGTSGTDTQYF	TGTGCCAGCAGTTCGGGCGCCGGGACTAGCGGCACAGATACGCAGTATTTT
TRBV20-1	15	TRBJ2-2	few	-	CSAGSAGGNTGELFF	TGCAGTGCCGGATCCGCGGGTGGTAACACCGGGGAGCTGTTTTTT
TRBV20-1	13	TRBJ2-6	-	-	CSAVPSGANVLTF	TGCAGTGCGGTTCCCTCTGGGGCCAACGTCCTGACTTTC
TRBV5-8	18	TRBJ2-3	few	-	CASSLVWLGGTSTDTQYF	TGTGCCAGCAGCTTGGTTTGGCTCGGGGGCACTAGCACAGATACGCAGTATTTT
TRBV20-1	12	TRBJ1-3	few	-	CSARFSGNTIYF	TGCAGTGCTCGGTTCTCTGGAAACACCATATATTTT
TRBV19	14	TRBJ1-2	-	TRBD1	CASSIDGTGNGYTF	TGTGCCAGTAGTATAGACGGGACAGGGAATGGCTACACCTTC
TRBV4-2	16	TRBJ2-7	-	TRBD2	CASSQQSAGGVYEQYF	TGTGCCAGCAGCCAACAATCTGCCGGGGGGGTCTACGAGCAGTACTTC
TRBV6-1	12	TRBJ2-7	few	-	CASSEQSYEQYF	TGTGCCAGCAGTGAACAGAGCTACGAGCAGTACTTC